What follows are 31 T cell receptor beta chains derived from one specimen sequenced in a study of cytomegalovirus exposure and HLA in healthy donors. Primers: 60 Vbeta forward and 13 Jbeta reverse. Libraries were prepared by immunoSEQ multiplex PCR; TCRdb keeps only in-frame clonotypes and omits some of them. The sample lists more than 200,000 clones; about 70% were seen once. The specimen sequenced was PBMCs. The receptor source for this set is a man in his forties in good health and CMV-seropositive.

The chain combines TRBV5-5 with TRBJ2-3, with D possibly matching TRBD1 (6 bases). The germline V gene has CDR1 SGHKS and CDR2 YYEKEE (reference sequence). V lost 2 bases to trimming and J lost 1 base, with 14 bases between them. The CDR3 totals 16 residues. CDR3 amino acids: CASSFTGNSRTDTQYF. The CDR3 region has the DNA TGTGCCAGCAGCTTTACAGGGAACTCTCGCACAGATACGCAGTATTTT.

The chain has TRBV2 and TRBJ1-5, with D unresolved. Between the trimmed V and J ends, which lost 7 bases and 3 bases, there was a span of 10 bases. CDR1 and CDR2 (germline): SNHLY, FYNNEI. This CDR3 has 13 amino acids. The CDR3 protein is CASTPDFNQPQHF. CDR3 DNA sequence: TGTGCCAGCACCCCCGACTTCAATCAGCCCCAGCATTTT.

This clone showed up just a few times. The chain uses TRBV2 and TRBJ1-1, with D perhaps matching TRBD1 (6 bases). The length of the CDR3 is 11 residues. From germline, CDR1 is SNHLY and CDR2 FYNNEI. V lost 3 bases and J lost 10, with 9 bases in between. Written as DNA, the CDR3 is TGTGCCAGCAGTGATAGGGGGGGAGCTTTCTTT. This gives the protein CASSDRGGAFF.

The chain has TRBV27 and TRBJ2-3, with 10 nucleotides matching TRBD2. V gave up 5 bases and J gave up 4 bases; unmatched junction bases: 6. CDR1 and CDR2 from the germline V gene are MNHEY and SMNVEV (reference sequence). This CDR3 comprises 15 residues. CDR3 nucleotides: TGTGCCAGCAGTCTCAGCGGGGGGGCCGCAGATACGCAGTATTTT. Its protein product is CASSLSGGAADTQYF.

The chain couples TRBV2 to TRBJ2-4; D possibly corresponds to TRBD1 (5 bases). Per the germline V gene, CDR1 is SNHLY and CDR2 is FYNNEI. CDR3 size: 17 residues. Trimming pared 6 bases from V and 0 bases from J, leaving 18 bases between. CDR3 amino acids: CASSPWAGSLAKNIQYF. CDR3 nucleotides: TGTGCCAGCAGCCCCTGGGCAGGGTCCCTAGCCAAAAACATTCAGTACTTC.

For the CDR3, the DNA is TGTGCCAGCAGCGTGGGGACAGGACCGAACACTGAAGCTTTCTTT. This encodes CASSVGTGPNTEAFF. The chain recombines TRBV9 with TRBJ1-1; 8 nucleotides line up with TRBD1. The germline CDR1 and CDR2 sequences are SGDLS and YYNGEE. Trimming took 2 bases from V and 1 from J; bases not matched to a gene: 4. The CDR3 spans 15 residues.

This clone occurred a few times. The rearrangement links TRBV18 to TRBJ1-1; a weak D match, TRBD1 (6 bases). Trimming removed 0 bases at V and 3 bases at J, with 8 bases between. Germline CDR1 and CDR2: KGHSH and LQKENI. The CDR3 loop spans 14 amino acids. CDR3 sequence reads: CASSPPGGDTEAFF. As DNA, the CDR3 is TGTGCCAGCTCACCACCAGGGGGAGACACTGAAGCTTTCTTT.

The genes are TRBV6-1 and TRBJ2-2; D is uncertain. CDR3 length equals 13 residues. V dropped 1 base and J dropped 6 bases, with 6 bases sitting between them. CDR1 and CDR2 from the germline V gene are MNHNS and SASEGT. CDR3 sequence reads: CASSEGSSGELFF. DNA for the CDR3: TGTGCCAGCAGTGAAGGGAGCTCCGGGGAGCTGTTTTTT.

V is TRBV15 and J is TRBJ1-4, with no clear D. The V end lost 1 base, the J end lost 7 bases, and 13 bases lay between the germline ends. The germline V gene encodes CDR1 LNHNV and CDR2 YYDKDF (reference sequence). The CDR3 spans 15 residues. CDR3 DNA sequence: TGTGCCACCAGCAGAGTAAGAAGATACAGTGAAAAACTGTTTTTT. Its translation is CATSRVRRYSEKLFF.

V usage is TRBV19 and J usage is TRBJ2-3; 8 bases match TRBD2. The V gene end was trimmed by 5 bases and the J gene end by 2 bases; junction bases not matched to a gene: 6. Germline V CDR1 and CDR2: LNHDA, SQIVND (reference sequence). CDR3 length equals 15 residues. CDR3 sequence: CASSPSGGNTDTQYF. CDR3 nucleotide sequence: TGTGCCAGTAGTCCCAGCGGGGGTAACACAGATACGCAGTATTTT.

This clone showed up just a few times. This chain joins TRBV6-6 and TRBJ2-6; D is undetermined. Trimming took 0 bases from V and 8 from J, leaving 5 bases between them. Germline lookup yields CDR1 MNHNY and CDR2 SVGAGI (reference sequence). The CDR3 has 13 amino acids. The CDR3 is CASSYSQTNVLTF. For the CDR3, the DNA is TGTGCCAGCAGTTACTCGCAGACCAACGTCCTGACTTTC.

The chain combines TRBV7-2 with TRBJ2-7; TRBD1 matches at 9 bases. J gave up 4 bases and V 7 bases, and 20 bases lay outside the gene matches. Germline CDR1 and CDR2: SGHTA and FQGNSA. The CDR3 spans 18 residues. CDR3 sequence (DNA): TGTGCCAGCAAATCGTCTTGGACAGGGGAAACCTTCCTTTACGAGCAGTACTTC. Translating gives CASKSSWTGETFLYEQYF.

The chain has TRBV7-9 and TRBJ1-1, with D perhaps matching TRBD1 (6 bases). The CDR3 sequence is 14 residues long. V was cut by 3 bases and J by 4 bases, with 12 bases left in between. CDR1 is SEHNR and CDR2 is FQNEAQ in the germline V gene (reference sequence). The CDR3 reads CASSLGGGSTEAFF. CDR3 nucleotides: TGTGCCAGCAGCTTGGGAGGGGGGAGCACTGAAGCTTTCTTT.

The chain carries TRBV2 and TRBJ2-1; TRBD2 is a possible D gene (6 bases). In germline, CDR1 is SNHLY, CDR2 FYNNEI. This CDR3 contains 14 residues. V was shortened by 5 bases and J by 5 bases, with 13 bases between the two germline ends. The CDR3 protein is CASSSYWGDNEQFF. DNA of the CDR3: TGTGCCAGCAGTTCCTACTGGGGGGACAATGAGCAGTTCTTC. Variable domain in full (rest from reference TRBV2 and TRBJ2-1): EPEVTQTPSHQVTQMGQEVILRCVPISNHLYFYWYRQILGQKVEFLVSFYNNEISEKSEIFDDQFSVERPDGSNFTLKIRSTKLEDSAMYFCASSSYWGDNEQFFGPGTRLTVL.

The J gene is TRBJ1-2, the V gene TRBV15; TRBD1 matches at 9 bases. The CDR3 spans 16 residues. With V trimmed by 3 bases and J by 8 bases, 13 bases remained unmatched. Germline CDR1 is LNHNV and CDR2 is YYDKDF (reference sequence). CDR3 residues: CATSSRAIYRGQGYTF. The CDR3 DNA sequence: TGTGCCACCAGCAGTCGTGCAATCTACAGGGGGCAAGGCTACACCTTC.

The chain has TRBV4-1 and TRBJ1-5; D not certain. CDR3 length equals 13 residues. Trimming removed 0 bases at V and 6 bases at J, with 6 bases between. In germline, CDR1 is MGHRA, CDR2 YSYEKL. CDR3 residues: CASSQDPGQPQHF. The DNA of the CDR3 is TGCGCCAGCAGCCAAGATCCCGGTCAGCCCCAGCATTTT.

This rearrangement joins TRBV6-6 to TRBJ1-2, with TRBD1 matching 10 bases. Per germline, CDR1 MNHNY and CDR2 SVGAGI (reference sequence). V shed 6 bases and J 2 bases; nucleotides not matched to a gene: 3. The CDR3 length is 14 residues. In nucleotides, the CDR3 is TGTGCCAGCAGACAGGGACAGGGGAACTATGGCTACACCTTC. Protein product: CASRQGQGNYGYTF.

V and J are TRBV2 and TRBJ2-3, with 14 bases lining up with TRBD2. Germline trimming cut 5 bases from V and 0 bases from J; bases unmatched to any gene: 1. CDR3 length: 16 amino acids. Germline V CDR1 and CDR2: SNHLY, FYNNEI. The CDR3 loop reads CASSRLAGGSTDTQYF. The CDR3 nucleotides are TGTGCCAGCAGTCGACTAGCGGGGGGGAGCACAGATACGCAGTATTTT.

The chain recombines TRBV19 with TRBJ1-1; D might be TRBD1 (5 bases). V shed 10 bases and J shed 5 bases, with 23 bases lying between them. The CDR3 loop spans 15 amino acids. Germline V lookup: CDR1 LNHDA, CDR2 SQIVND (reference sequence). CDR3 sequence reads: CATRASHQKGTEAFF. CDR3 DNA sequence: TGTGCCACCAGGGCATCCCATCAGAAGGGGACTGAAGCTTTCTTT.

The chain uses TRBV29-1 and TRBJ2-2, with 13 bases identical to TRBD2. CDR3 length equals 16 residues. Germline trimming cut 7 bases from V and 6 bases from J; bases unmatched to any gene: 11. Germline V gene lookup returns CDR1 SQVTM and CDR2 ANQGSEA. The CDR3 nucleotides are TGCAGCGCATGGGGGAGGGGGACTAGCGGGGCCGGGGAGCTGTTTTTT. Translated, it gives CSAWGRGTSGAGELFF.

J is TRBJ1-2 and V is TRBV6-5; D is uncertain. The length of the CDR3 is 13 residues. Trimming took off 2 bases at V and 4 bases at J, with 8 bases between the two ends. CDR1 and CDR2 from the germline V gene are MNHEY and SVGAGI. In DNA form, the CDR3 reads TGTGCCAGCAGTTACGGTTGGAGCTATGGCTACACCTTC. Residues: CASSYGWSYGYTF.

The chain has TRBV10-3 and TRBJ1-4; possible D gene TRBD1, 5 bases. Trimming cost V 0 bases and J 8 bases, with 16 bases left between them. The length of the CDR3 is 16 residues. CDR1 is ENHRY and CDR2 is SYGVKD in the germline V gene. CDR3 loop: CAISESTDRSEEKLFF. In DNA, the CDR3 is TGTGCCATCAGTGAGTCGACAGACCGGAGCGAAGAAAAACTGTTTTTT.

This clone was seen more than once but under ten times. This chain joins TRBV6-1 and TRBJ2-1; D is uncertain. Germline V gene data show CDR1 as MNHNS and CDR2 as SASEGT. The ends were cut back, 4 bases at V and 8 bases at J, with 15 bases in the middle. The CDR3 has 14 residues. The chain's CDR3 is CASSALQFGDEQFF. DNA of the CDR3: TGTGCCAGCAGTGCTTTACAGTTTGGCGATGAGCAGTTCTTC.

This clone occurred a few times. This chain joins TRBV6-6 and TRBJ1-5, with D possibly matching TRBD1 (5 bases). CDR1 is MNHNY and CDR2 is SVGAGI in the germline V gene (reference sequence). The CDR3 loop spans 15 amino acids. Trimming took off 2 bases at V and 0 bases at J, with 8 bases between the two ends. The CDR3 region has the DNA TGTGCCAGCAGTTACGGGGGGGATAGCAATCAGCCCCAGCATTTT. This sequence encodes CASSYGGDSNQPQHF.

The genes are TRBV12-5 and TRBJ1-1; 7 nucleotides match TRBD1. Per germline, CDR1 LGHNT and CDR2 FRNRAP. V shed 1 base, J shed 1 base, and the junction held 9 bases outside the gene matches. The CDR3 is 17 amino acids. CDR3: CASGLEYTAGGNTEAFF. DNA for the CDR3: TGTGCTAGTGGTTTGGAATACACTGCAGGGGGGAACACTGAAGCTTTCTTT.

This sequence joins TRBV19 and TRBJ1-5; D is perhaps TRBD1 (6 bases). CDR3 size: 14 residues. V was shortened by 8 bases and J by 3 bases, with 14 bases between the two germline ends. The V gene's germline CDR1 is LNHDA and CDR2 SQIVND (reference sequence). This CDR3 is CASSDRILNQPQHF. The CDR3 DNA follows: TGTGCCAGTTCCGACAGGATCCTCAATCAGCCCCAGCATTTT.

This clone has just a few counts. This chain uses TRBV5-1 with TRBJ2-2; the match to TRBD1 covers 7 bases. V shed 3 bases and J 2 bases; nucleotides not matched to a gene: 7. This CDR3 region has 16 residues. Germline CDR1 and CDR2: SGHRS and YFSETQ. The CDR3 sequence: CASSSTGDYNTGELFF. CDR3 DNA sequence: TGCGCCAGCAGCTCAACAGGGGATTATAACACCGGGGAGCTGTTTTTT.

In the case of this clone: This sample also contains other DNA sequences that code for the same CDR3. CDR3 protein: CAISESGGSNQPQHF. As DNA, the CDR3 is TGTGCCATCAGTGAATCAGGGGGTAGCAATCAGCCCCAGCATTTT. The chain carries TRBV10-3 and TRBJ1-5; 7 bases map to TRBD1. This CDR3 is built from 15 residues. Trimming at V came to 3 bases and at J to 0 bases, leaving 2 bases not matched to a gene. Germline CDR1 ENHRY, CDR2 SYGVKD.

The J gene is TRBJ2-5, the V gene TRBV5-6; 8 bases align to TRBD2. The CDR3 runs to 17 residues. The germline V gene has CDR1 SGHDT and CDR2 YYEEEE. V was clipped by 3 bases and J by 1 base; unmatched bases: 11. CDR3 DNA: TGTGCCAGCAGCTCCTTTACTAGCGGCGTCTCCCAAGAGACCCAGTACTTC. Residues: CASSSFTSGVSQETQYF.

This chain uses TRBV4-1 with TRBJ2-7, with 8 nucleotides matching TRBD1. Trimming cost V 3 bases and J 3 bases; bases outside gene matches: 10. Germline V gene data show CDR1 as MGHRA and CDR2 as YSYEKL. The CDR3 is 16 amino acids. The CDR3 DNA follows: TGCGCCAGCAGCCAGACCGGGACAGGCAACCTCTACGAGCAGTACTTC. It is translated as CASSQTGTGNLYEQYF.

The chain employs TRBV2 and TRBJ1-1, with a tentative D call TRBD1 (5 bases). Germline V gene lookup returns CDR1 SNHLY and CDR2 FYNNEI. CDR3 length: 14 amino acids. V was trimmed by 2 bases and J by 2 bases, leaving 9 bases between them. CDR3 region: CASSEWGDNTEAFF. As DNA, the CDR3 is TGTGCCAGCAGTGAATGGGGGGATAACACTGAAGCTTTCTTT.